Shown below are 32 T cell receptor beta chains from a single sample sequenced in a study of T cell responses to AZD1222 COVID-19 vaccine (dated by TCRdb to the early 2020s). The time point label for this specimen denotes: baseline before first vaccination. Library preparation employed the immunoSEQ multiplex PCR assay. The immuneACCESS repertoire file appears here via TCRdb, limited to in-frame rearrangements. These files lack a portion of the clones; in checked studies, under half of the deficit traces to unresolved V genes, and the cause of the others is not known. The sample table records nearly 80,000 clones; more than 75% of these occur just once. The top ten clonotypes cover roughly a fifth of the sample. This specimen consisted of peripheral blood, obtained on day 0 of AZD1222 vaccination. The receptors shown here come from an adult in good health.

The chain has TRBV30 and TRBJ1-2; perhaps TRBD1 as D (5 bases). Trimming took off 2 bases at V and 8 bases at J, with 18 bases between the two ends. The V gene's germline CDR1 is GTSNPN and CDR2 SVGIG (reference sequence). The CDR3 spans 14 residues. The CDR3 DNA sequence: TGTGCCTGGAGTCCCGGACACTACACCCAAGGCTACACCTTC. Translated, it gives CAWSPGHYTQGYTF.

V and J are TRBV7-2 and TRBJ1-5; D is unclear. V lost 1 base, J lost 4 bases, and 5 bases lay in between. The length of the CDR3 is 13 residues. CDR1 and CDR2 (germline): SGHTA, FQGNSA. CDR3: CASSLDGNQPQHF. CDR3 coding DNA: TGTGCCAGCAGCTTAGACGGTAATCAGCCCCAGCATTTT.

The rearrangement links TRBV2 to TRBJ2-2, with a possible D match to TRBD2 (6 bases). CDR1 is SNHLY and CDR2 is FYNNEI in the germline V gene. The CDR3 sequence is 15 residues long. The ends were cut back, 7 bases at V and 0 bases at J, with 12 bases in the middle. CDR3 residues: CASKRTTTNTGELFF. CDR3 bases: TGTGCCAGCAAACGGACTACTACGAACACCGGGGAGCTGTTTTTT.

The chain joins TRBV29-1 to TRBJ2-1; D unclear. The CDR3 extends over 14 amino acids. Deletions cut 6 bases from V and 0 bases from J, with 12 bases between. Looked up from germline, CDR1 is SQVTM and CDR2 is ANQGSEA. The CDR3 DNA reads as TGCAGCGTCGTCCCGATTAGCTCCTACAATGAGCAGTTCTTC. Amino acids: CSVVPISSYNEQFF.

The chain joins TRBV7-9 to TRBJ2-2; a possible D gene is TRBD2 (6 bases). The germline CDR1 and CDR2 sequences are SEHNR and FQNEAQ (reference sequence). Trimming removed 5 bases from V and 6 bases from J, with 16 bases in between. The CDR3 runs to 15 residues. The CDR3 is CASSRDSPSPGELFF. Written as DNA, the CDR3 is TGTGCCAGCAGCCGGGACTCGCCTAGCCCCGGGGAGCTGTTTTTT.

The J gene is TRBJ2-5, the V gene TRBV27; the D gene could be TRBD1 or TRBD2 (5 bases each). Germline V gene lookup returns CDR1 MNHEY and CDR2 SMNVEV (reference sequence). Trimming shortened V by 8 bases and J by 3 bases, and 16 bases separated the two germline ends. The CDR3 runs to 14 residues. CDR3 in amino acids: CASGTGTYKETQYF. The CDR3 region has the DNA TGTGCCAGCGGGACCGGCACTTATAAAGAGACCCAGTACTTC.

The rearrangement joins TRBV7-9 to TRBJ2-2; D remains ambiguous. Germline values: CDR1 SEHNR, CDR2 FQNEAQ (reference sequence). Trimming stripped 5 bases from V and 4 bases from J, with 5 bases between. CDR3 length: 12 residues. The CDR3 DNA follows: TGTGCCAGCAGCACGGCCACCGGGGAGCTGTTTTTT. This translates into CASSTATGELFF.

The rearrangement joins TRBV19 to TRBJ1-1, with 7 bases fitting TRBD1. Trimming at V came to 5 bases and at J to 0 bases, leaving 3 bases not matched to a gene. CDR1 LNHDA and CDR2 SQIVND come from the germline V gene (reference sequence). CDR3 length equals 14 residues. CDR3 sequence (DNA): TGTGCCAGTAGTCTAGGGACAGTGAACACTGAAGCTTTCTTT. Its protein is CASSLGTVNTEAFF.

The gene calls are TRBV3-1 (or the pseudogene TRBV3-2) and TRBJ1-5; D is possibly TRBD1 (6 bases). The V end lost 4 bases, the J end lost 0 bases, and 10 bases lay between the germline ends. Germline-derived CDR1 and CDR2 are LGHDT and YNNKEL (reference sequence). CDR3 length: 15 residues. In DNA, the CDR3 is TGTGCCAGCAGCCCGGACAGTGCTAGCAATCAGCCCCAGCATTTT. It yields the protein CASSPDSASNQPQHF.

V and J are TRBV6-1 and TRBJ1-3; D ambiguous. Looked up from germline, CDR1 is MNHNS and CDR2 is SASEGT. Trimming cost V 2 bases and J 8 bases, with 16 bases left between them. This CDR3 spans 15 amino acids. The CDR3 DNA is TGTGCCAGCAGTGAACGGCCGGACGAAGCGGACACCATATATTTT. It encodes CASSERPDEADTIYF.

This chain uses TRBV5-1 with TRBJ2-3; D may be TRBD1 or TRBD2 (6 bases each). V was trimmed by 1 base and J by 6 bases, leaving 15 bases between them. Germline V CDR1 and CDR2: SGHRS, YFSETQ. The length of the CDR3 is 15 residues. The CDR3 region is CASSLIGGPSDTQYF. The CDR3 DNA reads TGCGCCAGCAGCTTGATCGGGGGCCCCTCGGATACGCAGTATTTT.

This clone was detected only once. This chain joins TRBV7-8 and TRBJ1-2; the D gene is possibly TRBD1 (6 bases). The V gene's germline CDR1 is SGHVS and CDR2 FQNEAQ. The germline V and J ends were trimmed by 5 bases and 2 bases, with 15 bases remaining between them. The CDR3 sequence is 15 residues long. CDR3 DNA sequence: TGTGCCAGCAGCGCACCGGGACAAACGAACTATGGCTACACCTTC. Translated, it gives CASSAPGQTNYGYTF.

The V and J genes are TRBV28 and TRBJ2-1, with 12 positions matching TRBD2. CDR1 MDHEN and CDR2 SYDVKM come from the germline V gene. The CDR3 consists of 14 residues. V lost 6 bases to trimming and J lost 5 bases; unmatched junction nucleotides: 2. CDR3 protein: CASSRTSGDNEQFF. CDR3 sequence (DNA): TGTGCCAGCAGCCGGACTAGCGGGGACAATGAGCAGTTCTTC.

The chain couples TRBV5-4 to TRBJ2-1; 15 positions agree with TRBD2. From germline, CDR1 is SGHNT and CDR2 YYREEE (reference sequence). V shed 4 bases, J shed 7 bases, and the junction held 6 bases outside the gene matches. CDR3 length: 16 amino acids. Written as DNA, the CDR3 is TGTGCCAGCAGCGGGACTAGCGGGGGGCGAGGGAATGAGCAGTTCTTC. It is translated as CASSGTSGGRGNEQFF.

This clone was seen more than once but under ten times. This chain connects TRBV15 to TRBJ2-1; 8 bases line up with TRBD2. Germline assignment: CDR1 LNHNV and CDR2 YYDKDF (reference sequence). The CDR3 is made up of 16 amino acids. V gave up 0 bases and J gave up 4 bases; unmatched junction bases: 5. The CDR3 nucleotides read TGTGCCACCAGCAGAGAGGGACTAGACTCGTACAATGAGCAGTTCTTC. Its translation is CATSREGLDSYNEQFF.

V is TRBV6-5 and J is TRBJ1-6, with D perhaps TRBD1 (5 bases). Germline V CDR1 and CDR2: MNHEY, SVGAGI. Trimming removed 3 bases from V and 3 bases from J, with 12 bases in between. The CDR3 length is 16 residues. The CDR3 here is CASSYSRGNYNSPLHF. The CDR3 region has the DNA TGTGCCAGCAGTTATTCACGGGGCAACTATAATTCACCCCTCCACTTT.

This rearrangement joins TRBV7-2 to TRBJ1-2, with D possibly being TRBD1 (5 bases). V shed 5 bases and J shed 8 bases, with 12 bases lying between them. The CDR3 sequence is 12 residues long. CDR1 SGHTA and CDR2 FQGNSA come from the germline V gene. The CDR3 nucleotides are TGTGCCAGCAGCAACTACAGGTTCGGCTACACCTTC. Its protein product is CASSNYRFGYTF. The complete variable domain, with remaining parts taken from reference TRBV7-2 and TRBJ1-2, reads GAGVSQSPSNKVTEKGKDVELRCDPISGHTALYWYRQSLGQGLEFLIYFQGNSAPDKSGLPSDRFSAERTGGSVSTLTIQRTQQEDSAVYLCASSNYRFGYTFGSGTRLTVV.

This chain uses TRBV19 with TRBJ1-4; possibly TRBD1 for D (6 bases). Germline V gene sequence: CDR1 LNHDA, CDR2 SQIVND (reference sequence). V was shortened by 5 bases and J by 7 bases, with 11 bases between the two germline ends. The CDR3 runs 13 residues. DNA for the CDR3: TGTGCCAGTAGTCACAGGGATTCTGAAAAACTGTTTTTT. It yields the protein CASSHRDSEKLFF. The variable domain in full, with the rest retrieved from reference TRBV19 and TRBJ1-4, is DGGITQSPKYLFRKEGQNVTLSCEQNLNHDAMYWYRQDPGQGLRLIYYSQIVNDFQKGDIAEGYSVSREKKESFPLTVTSAQKNPTAFYLCASSHRDSEKLFFGSGTQLSVL.

The V and J genes are TRBV4-2 and TRBJ2-1; no definite D call. The CDR3 extends over 14 amino acids. V lost 1 base and J lost 9, with 13 bases in between. The germline gives CDR1 LGHNA, CDR2 YNFKEQ. DNA for the CDR3: TGTGCCAGCAGCCAAGCCAGCCCCGGAAGTGAGCAGTTCTTC. Translated, it gives CASSQASPGSEQFF.

V gene TRBV11-2 combines with J gene TRBJ1-4; unclear D gene. The CDR3 consists of 15 residues. V was cut by 2 bases and J by 7 bases, with 14 bases left in between. CDR1 is SGHAT and CDR2 is FQNNGV in the germline V gene. In DNA form, the CDR3 reads TGTGCCAGCAGCTTATCTGTCGGCCCCTTTGAAAAACTGTTTTTT. Translation gives CASSLSVGPFEKLFF.

This chain uses TRBV18 with TRBJ2-1; the match to TRBD2 covers 11 bases. The CDR3 is made up of 16 amino acids. Germline values: CDR1 KGHSH, CDR2 LQKENI. V was clipped by 5 bases and J by 5 bases; unmatched bases: 8. The CDR3 sequence is CASSTTSGRRHNEQFF. In DNA form, the CDR3 reads TGTGCCAGCTCAACTACTAGCGGGAGACGGCACAATGAGCAGTTCTTC.

The rearrangement links TRBV2 to TRBJ1-1, with D possibly TRBD1 on 5 matching bases. The V end was cut by 2 bases, the J end by 4 bases, with 8 bases between. Germline loops: CDR1 SNHLY, CDR2 FYNNEI. The CDR3 loop spans 13 amino acids. The CDR3 bases are TGTGCCAGCAGTGAACGGGGCTTCACTGAAGCTTTCTTT. It encodes CASSERGFTEAFF.

This clone is a singleton in its sample. This chain links TRBV29-1 with TRBJ1-1; 7 bases match TRBD1. The CDR3 extends over 13 amino acids. J lost 2 bases, V lost 6 bases, and 6 bases had no gene match. Germline lookup yields CDR1 SQVTM and CDR2 ANQGSEA. CDR3 in DNA: TGCAGCGTCAGCAGGGGGGGAAACACTGAAGCTTTCTTT. It translates to CSVSRGGNTEAFF.

Only one count was recorded for this clone. The chain has TRBV24-1 and TRBJ2-3; D gene unclear. Trimming left V 1 base short and J 8 bases short, with 9 bases between. This CDR3 has 13 amino acids. The germline CDR1 and CDR2 sequences are KGHDR and SFDVKD. The CDR3 nucleotides are TGTGCCACCAGTGATTTCTTGGGTTCTACGCAGTATTTT. The encoded protein is CATSDFLGSTQYF.

This clone appeared a few times. The gene calls are TRBV25-1 and TRBJ1-2; D is ambiguous. From germline, CDR1 is MGHDK and CDR2 SYGVNS. CDR3 length: 15 residues. V was shortened by 1 base and J by 4 bases, with 13 bases between the two germline ends. The CDR3 sequence is CASSEFGESIYGYTF. The DNA of the CDR3 is TGTGCCAGCAGTGAATTCGGGGAGTCCATCTATGGCTACACCTTC.

This clone appeared once. In DNA form, the CDR3 reads TGTGCCAGCAGTTACTCAGGGTATGGCTACACCTTC. It is translated as CASSYSGYGYTF. This chain connects TRBV6-5 to TRBJ1-2, with D unresolved. CDR3 length equals 12 residues. V was cut by 0 bases and J by 5 bases, with 4 bases left in between. From germline, CDR1 is MNHEY and CDR2 SVGAGI.

The CDR3 nucleotides are TGTGCCAGCAGCGGGAGTATAAGTATGGACAGGGGAAGGACTGAAGCTTTCTTT. The encoded protein is CASSGSISMDRGRTEAFF. The chain joins TRBV2 to TRBJ1-1, with TRBD1 matching 9 bases. Trimming removed 6 bases from V and 5 bases from J; junction bases left unmatched: 19. The CDR3 has 18 residues. CDR1 SNHLY and CDR2 FYNNEI come from the germline V gene.

The table lists this clone with a count of one. This chain links TRBV6-1 with TRBJ1-5; D remains unclear. With 1 base removed from V and 2 bases from J, the gap between germline ends came to 6 bases. This CDR3 is built from 14 residues. Looked up from germline, CDR1 is MNHNS and CDR2 is SASEGT. The CDR3 sequence is CASSEDAGNQPQHF. CDR3 coding DNA: TGTGCCAGCAGTGAAGATGCGGGCAATCAGCCCCAGCATTTT.

The chain couples TRBV27 to TRBJ2-7; 12 bases are a match to TRBD2. This CDR3 comprises 18 residues. CDR1 MNHEY and CDR2 SMNVEV come from the germline V gene (reference sequence). V trimming: 6 bases; J trimming: 0 bases; junction bases outside the gene matches: 12. CDR3 nucleotides: TGTGCCAGCAGGTCGACCGGGGGACTAGCGGGTCTCTCCTACGAGCAGTACTTC. This encodes CASRSTGGLAGLSYEQYF.

The rearrangement joins TRBV3-1 (or the pseudogene TRBV3-2) to TRBJ1-2; 7 nucleotides line up with TRBD1. This CDR3 comprises 13 residues. J lost 4 bases, V lost 4 bases, and 3 bases had no gene match. Germline assignment: CDR1 LGHDT and CDR2 YNNKEL (reference sequence). The CDR3, as DNA: TGTGCCAGCAGCCTTAGACAGGGCTATGGCTACACCTTC. It specifies CASSLRQGYGYTF.

The table lists this clone with a few counts. V gene TRBV5-1 combines with J gene TRBJ2-5; 9 bases are shared with TRBD1. CDR1 is SGHRS and CDR2 is YFSETQ in the germline V gene. The junction had 7 bases not matched to a gene; V was cut back by 5 bases and J by 5 bases. This CDR3 is 14 amino acids long. CDR3 DNA sequence: TGCGCCAGCAGACCCGGACAGGGGCAGGAGACCCAGTACTTC. Translated, it gives CASRPGQGQETQYF.

This chain uses TRBV4-1 with TRBJ2-1; TRBD2 matches 10 bases. The J segment lost 9 bases and the V segment lost 0 bases, leaving 11 bases of the junction unmatched. The germline V gene has CDR1 MGHRA and CDR2 YSYEKL. CDR3 size: 17 residues. The CDR3 sequence: CASSQDSLAGVGGEQFF. DNA for the CDR3: TGCGCCAGCAGCCAAGACAGCCTAGCGGGAGTGGGAGGTGAGCAGTTCTTC.